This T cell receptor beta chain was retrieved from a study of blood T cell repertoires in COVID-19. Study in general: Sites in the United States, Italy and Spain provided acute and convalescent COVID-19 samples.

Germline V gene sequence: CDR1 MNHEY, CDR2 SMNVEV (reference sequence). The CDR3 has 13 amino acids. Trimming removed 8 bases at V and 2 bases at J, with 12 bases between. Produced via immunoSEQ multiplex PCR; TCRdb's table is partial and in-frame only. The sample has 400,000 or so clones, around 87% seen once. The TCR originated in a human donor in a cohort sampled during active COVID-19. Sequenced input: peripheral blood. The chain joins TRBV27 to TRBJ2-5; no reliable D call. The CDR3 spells CASAPRGQETQYF. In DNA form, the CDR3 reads TGTGCCAGCGCCCCCCGCGGACAAGAGACCCAGTACTTC.